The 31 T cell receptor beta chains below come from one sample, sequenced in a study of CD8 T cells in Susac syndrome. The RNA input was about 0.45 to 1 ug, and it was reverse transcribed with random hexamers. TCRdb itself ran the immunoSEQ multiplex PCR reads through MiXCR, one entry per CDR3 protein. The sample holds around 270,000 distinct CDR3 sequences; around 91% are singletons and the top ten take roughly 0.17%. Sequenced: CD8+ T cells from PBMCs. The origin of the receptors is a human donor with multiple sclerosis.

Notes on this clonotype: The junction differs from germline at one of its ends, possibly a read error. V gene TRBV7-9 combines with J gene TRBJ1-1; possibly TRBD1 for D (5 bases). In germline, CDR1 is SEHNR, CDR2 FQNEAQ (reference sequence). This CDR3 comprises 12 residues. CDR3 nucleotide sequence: TGTGCCAGCAGCTTCGGGGGGACTGAAGTTTTCTTT. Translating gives CASSFGGTEVFF.

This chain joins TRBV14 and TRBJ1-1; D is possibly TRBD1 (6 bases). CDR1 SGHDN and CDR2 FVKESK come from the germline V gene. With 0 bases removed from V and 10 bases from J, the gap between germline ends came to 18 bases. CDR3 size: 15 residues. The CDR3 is CASSQEKGGWPVAFF. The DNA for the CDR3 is TGTGCCAGCAGCCAAGAAAAGGGGGGTTGGCCTGTAGCTTTCTTT.

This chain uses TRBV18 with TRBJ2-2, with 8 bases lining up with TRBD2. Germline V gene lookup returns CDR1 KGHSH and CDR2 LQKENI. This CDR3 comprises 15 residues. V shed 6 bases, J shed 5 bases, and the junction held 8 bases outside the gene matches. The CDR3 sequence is CASSATSGRTGELFF. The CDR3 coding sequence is TGTGCCAGCTCGGCCACTAGCGGCAGAACCGGGGAGCTGTTTTTT.

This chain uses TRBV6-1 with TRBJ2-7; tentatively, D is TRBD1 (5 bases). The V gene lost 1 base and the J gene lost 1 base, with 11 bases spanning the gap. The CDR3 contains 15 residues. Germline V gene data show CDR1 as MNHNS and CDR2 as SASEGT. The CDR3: CASSEGGFPSYEQYF. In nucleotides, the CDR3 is TGTGCCAGCAGTGAAGGGGGCTTTCCTTCCTACGAGCAGTACTTC.

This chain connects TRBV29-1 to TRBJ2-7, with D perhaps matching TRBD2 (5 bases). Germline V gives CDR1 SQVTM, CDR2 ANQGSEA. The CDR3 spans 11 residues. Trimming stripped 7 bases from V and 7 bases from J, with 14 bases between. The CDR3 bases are TGCAGCGCCGGGGATCCCGGAGAGCAGTACTTC. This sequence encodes CSAGDPGEQYF.

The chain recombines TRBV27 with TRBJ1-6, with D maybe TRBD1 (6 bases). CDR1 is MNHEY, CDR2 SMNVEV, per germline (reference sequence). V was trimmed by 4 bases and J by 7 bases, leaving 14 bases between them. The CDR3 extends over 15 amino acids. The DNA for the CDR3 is TGTGCCAGCAGTTGGGGAGGGGGGACCAATTCACCCCTCCACTTT. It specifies CASSWGGGTNSPLHF.

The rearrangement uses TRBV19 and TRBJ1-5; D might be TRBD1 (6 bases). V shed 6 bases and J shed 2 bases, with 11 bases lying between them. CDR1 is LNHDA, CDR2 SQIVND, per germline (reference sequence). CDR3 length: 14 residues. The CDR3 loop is CASSQPGGNQPQHF. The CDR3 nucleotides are TGTGCCAGTAGCCAACCAGGGGGCAATCAGCCCCAGCATTTT.

Here the CDR3 reads CASSPAGTGGYEQYF. CDR3 bases: TGTGCCAGCAGCCCCGCGGGGACAGGGGGCTACGAGCAGTACTTC. The chain links TRBV9 to TRBJ2-7; TRBD1 agrees at 11 bases. CDR1 and CDR2 from the germline V gene are SGDLS and YYNGEE. The trim removed 4 bases at V and 3 bases at J, leaving 6 bases unmatched. The length of the CDR3 is 15 residues.

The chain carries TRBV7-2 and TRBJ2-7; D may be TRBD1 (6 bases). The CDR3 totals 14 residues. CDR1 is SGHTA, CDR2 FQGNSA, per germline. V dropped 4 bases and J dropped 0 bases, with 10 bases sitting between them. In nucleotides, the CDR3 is TGTGCCAGCAGCTCCGACAGGACCTCCTACGAGCAGTACTTC. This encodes CASSSDRTSYEQYF.

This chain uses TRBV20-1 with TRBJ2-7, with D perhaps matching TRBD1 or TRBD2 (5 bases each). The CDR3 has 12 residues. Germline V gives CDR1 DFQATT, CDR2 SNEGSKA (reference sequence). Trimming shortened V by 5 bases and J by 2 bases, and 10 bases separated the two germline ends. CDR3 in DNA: TGCAGTGCTCGCCGGGGCACCTACGAGCAGTACTTC. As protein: CSARRGTYEQYF.

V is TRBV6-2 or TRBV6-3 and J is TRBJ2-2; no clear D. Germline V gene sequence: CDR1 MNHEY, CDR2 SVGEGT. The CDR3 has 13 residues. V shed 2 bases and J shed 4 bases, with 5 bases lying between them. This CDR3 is CASSYGLTGELFF. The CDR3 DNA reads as TGTGCCAGCAGTTACGGCCTCACCGGGGAGCTGTTTTTT.

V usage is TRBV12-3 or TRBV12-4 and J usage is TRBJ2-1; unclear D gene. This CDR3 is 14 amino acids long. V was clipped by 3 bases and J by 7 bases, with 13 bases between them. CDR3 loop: CASSLAGVRNEQFF. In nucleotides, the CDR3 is TGTGCCAGCAGTTTGGCAGGAGTTAGGAATGAGCAGTTCTTC.

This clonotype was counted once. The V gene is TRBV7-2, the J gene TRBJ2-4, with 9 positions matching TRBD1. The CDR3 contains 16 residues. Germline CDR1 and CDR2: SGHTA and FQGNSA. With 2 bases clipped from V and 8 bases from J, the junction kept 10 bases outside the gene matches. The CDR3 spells CASSLFPTGGEHIQYF. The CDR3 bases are TGTGCCAGCAGCTTATTTCCGACAGGGGGAGAACACATTCAGTACTTC.

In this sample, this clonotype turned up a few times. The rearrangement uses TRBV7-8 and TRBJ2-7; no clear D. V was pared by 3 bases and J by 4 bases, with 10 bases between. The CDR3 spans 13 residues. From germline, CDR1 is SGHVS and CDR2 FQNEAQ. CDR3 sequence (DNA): TGTGCCAGCAGCTTTGGTCTAGGGTACGAGCAGTACTTC. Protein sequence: CASSFGLGYEQYF.

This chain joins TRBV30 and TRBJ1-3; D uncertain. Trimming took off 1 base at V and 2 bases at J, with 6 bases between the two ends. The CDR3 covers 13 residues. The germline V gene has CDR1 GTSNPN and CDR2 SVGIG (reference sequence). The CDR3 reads CAWSAGTGNTIYF. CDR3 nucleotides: TGTGCCTGGAGTGCGGGGACTGGAAACACCATATATTTT.

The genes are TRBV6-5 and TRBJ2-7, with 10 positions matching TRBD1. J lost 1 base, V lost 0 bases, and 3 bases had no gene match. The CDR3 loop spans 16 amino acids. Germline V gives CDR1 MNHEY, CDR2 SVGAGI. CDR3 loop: CASSYSTGGESYEQYF. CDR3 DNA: TGTGCCAGCAGTTACTCGACAGGGGGCGAGTCCTACGAGCAGTACTTC.

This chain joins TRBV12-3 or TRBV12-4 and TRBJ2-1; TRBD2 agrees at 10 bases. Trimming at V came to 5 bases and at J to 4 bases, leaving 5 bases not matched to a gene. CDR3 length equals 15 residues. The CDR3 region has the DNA TGTGCCAGCAGTCCTACTAGCGGGATTTACAATGAGCAGTTCTTC. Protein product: CASSPTSGIYNEQFF.

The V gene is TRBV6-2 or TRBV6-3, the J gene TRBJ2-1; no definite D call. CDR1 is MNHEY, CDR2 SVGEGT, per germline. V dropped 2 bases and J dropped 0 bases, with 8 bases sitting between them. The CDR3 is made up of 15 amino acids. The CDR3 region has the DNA TGTGCCAGCAGTTACGGTGCGTACTCCTACAATGAGCAGTTCTTC. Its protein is CASSYGAYSYNEQFF.

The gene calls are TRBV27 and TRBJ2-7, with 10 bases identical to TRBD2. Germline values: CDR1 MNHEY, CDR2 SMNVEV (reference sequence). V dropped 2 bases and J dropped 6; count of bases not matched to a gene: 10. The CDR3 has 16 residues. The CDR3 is CASSLGLAGDLREQYF. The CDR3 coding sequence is TGTGCCAGCAGTTTAGGTCTAGCGGGAGATCTTCGCGAGCAGTACTTC.

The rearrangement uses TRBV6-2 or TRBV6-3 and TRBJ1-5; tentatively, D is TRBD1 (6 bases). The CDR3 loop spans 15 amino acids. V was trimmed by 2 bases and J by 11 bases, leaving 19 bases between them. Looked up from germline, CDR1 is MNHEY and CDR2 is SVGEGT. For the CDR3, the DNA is TGTGCCAGCAGTTACACCCGGACAGCCGTCAGGTCCCAGCATTTT. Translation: CASSYTRTAVRSQHF.

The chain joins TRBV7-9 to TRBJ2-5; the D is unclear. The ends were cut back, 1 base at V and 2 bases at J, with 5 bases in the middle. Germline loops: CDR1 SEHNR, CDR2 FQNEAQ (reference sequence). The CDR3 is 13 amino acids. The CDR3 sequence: CASSLDVQETQYF. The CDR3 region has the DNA TGTGCCAGCAGCTTAGACGTTCAAGAGACCCAGTACTTC.

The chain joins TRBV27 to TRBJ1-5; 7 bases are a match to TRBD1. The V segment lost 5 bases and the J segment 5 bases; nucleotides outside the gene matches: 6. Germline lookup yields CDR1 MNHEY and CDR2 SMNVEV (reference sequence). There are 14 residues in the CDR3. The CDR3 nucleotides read TGTGCCAGCAGTCTGACAGGGCTCTATCAGCCCCAGCATTTT. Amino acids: CASSLTGLYQPQHF.

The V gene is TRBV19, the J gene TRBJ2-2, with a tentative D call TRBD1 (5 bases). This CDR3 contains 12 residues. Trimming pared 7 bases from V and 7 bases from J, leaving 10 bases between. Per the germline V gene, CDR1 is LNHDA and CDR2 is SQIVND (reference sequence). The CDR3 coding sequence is TGTGCCAGTACTGCAGGGATCGGGGAGCTGTTTTTT. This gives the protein CASTAGIGELFF.

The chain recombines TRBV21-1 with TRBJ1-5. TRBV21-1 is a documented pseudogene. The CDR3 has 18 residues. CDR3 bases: TGTGCCAGCAGCAAAGCGCTCAGGACGAGGACCAACAATCAGCCCCAGCATTTT. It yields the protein CASSKALRTRTNNQPQHF.

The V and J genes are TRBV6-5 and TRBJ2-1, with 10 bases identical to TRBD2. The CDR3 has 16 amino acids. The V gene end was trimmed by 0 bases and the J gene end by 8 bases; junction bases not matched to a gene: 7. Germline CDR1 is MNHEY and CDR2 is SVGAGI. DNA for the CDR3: TGTGCCAGCAGTTACTCGGCTAGCGGGAGTACCGATGAGCAGTTCTTC. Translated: CASSYSASGSTDEQFF.

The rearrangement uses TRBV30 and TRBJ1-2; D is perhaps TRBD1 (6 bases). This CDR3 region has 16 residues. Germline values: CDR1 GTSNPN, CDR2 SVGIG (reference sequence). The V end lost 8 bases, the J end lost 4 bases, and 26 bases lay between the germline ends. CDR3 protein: CAPRGGRGWVAYGYTF. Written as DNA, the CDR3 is TGTGCCCCCAGGGGAGGAAGGGGGTGGGTAGCCTATGGCTACACCTTC.

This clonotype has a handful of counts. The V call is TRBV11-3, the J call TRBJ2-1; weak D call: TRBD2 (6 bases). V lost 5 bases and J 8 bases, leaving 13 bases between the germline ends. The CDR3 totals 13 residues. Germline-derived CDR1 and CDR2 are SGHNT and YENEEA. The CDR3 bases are TGTGCCAGCAGCCCCCGGGGAGGCGATGAGCAGTTCTTC. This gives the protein CASSPRGGDEQFF.

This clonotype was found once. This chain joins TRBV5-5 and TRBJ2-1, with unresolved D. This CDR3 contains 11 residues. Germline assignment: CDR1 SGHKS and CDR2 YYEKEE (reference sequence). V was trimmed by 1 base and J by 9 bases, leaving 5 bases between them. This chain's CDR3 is CASSLTVEQFF. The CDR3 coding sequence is TGTGCCAGCAGCTTGACAGTTGAGCAGTTCTTC.

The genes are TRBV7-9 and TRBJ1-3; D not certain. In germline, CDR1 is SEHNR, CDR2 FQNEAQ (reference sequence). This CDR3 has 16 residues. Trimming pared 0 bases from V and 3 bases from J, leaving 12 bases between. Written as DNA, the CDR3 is TGTGCCAGCAGCTTAGCGGTCAGACAAATTGGAAACACCATATATTTT. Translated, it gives CASSLAVRQIGNTIYF.

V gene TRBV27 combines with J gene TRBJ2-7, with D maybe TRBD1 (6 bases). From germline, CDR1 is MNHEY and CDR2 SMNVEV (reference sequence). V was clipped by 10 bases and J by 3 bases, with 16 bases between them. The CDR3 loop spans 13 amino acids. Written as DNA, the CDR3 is TGTGCCACCAGGCCCAGGGGCCGCTACGAGCAGTACTTC. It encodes CATRPRGRYEQYF.

CDR3 nucleotide sequence: TGTGCCAGCAGTTACTCGACGGATAGCAATCAGCCCCAGCATTTT. Protein product: CASSYSTDSNQPQHF. This sequence joins TRBV6-2 or TRBV6-3 and TRBJ1-5; D uncertain. This CDR3 has 15 amino acids. Germline V gives CDR1 MNHEY, CDR2 SVGEGT. V shed 0 bases and J shed 0 bases, with 6 bases lying between them.